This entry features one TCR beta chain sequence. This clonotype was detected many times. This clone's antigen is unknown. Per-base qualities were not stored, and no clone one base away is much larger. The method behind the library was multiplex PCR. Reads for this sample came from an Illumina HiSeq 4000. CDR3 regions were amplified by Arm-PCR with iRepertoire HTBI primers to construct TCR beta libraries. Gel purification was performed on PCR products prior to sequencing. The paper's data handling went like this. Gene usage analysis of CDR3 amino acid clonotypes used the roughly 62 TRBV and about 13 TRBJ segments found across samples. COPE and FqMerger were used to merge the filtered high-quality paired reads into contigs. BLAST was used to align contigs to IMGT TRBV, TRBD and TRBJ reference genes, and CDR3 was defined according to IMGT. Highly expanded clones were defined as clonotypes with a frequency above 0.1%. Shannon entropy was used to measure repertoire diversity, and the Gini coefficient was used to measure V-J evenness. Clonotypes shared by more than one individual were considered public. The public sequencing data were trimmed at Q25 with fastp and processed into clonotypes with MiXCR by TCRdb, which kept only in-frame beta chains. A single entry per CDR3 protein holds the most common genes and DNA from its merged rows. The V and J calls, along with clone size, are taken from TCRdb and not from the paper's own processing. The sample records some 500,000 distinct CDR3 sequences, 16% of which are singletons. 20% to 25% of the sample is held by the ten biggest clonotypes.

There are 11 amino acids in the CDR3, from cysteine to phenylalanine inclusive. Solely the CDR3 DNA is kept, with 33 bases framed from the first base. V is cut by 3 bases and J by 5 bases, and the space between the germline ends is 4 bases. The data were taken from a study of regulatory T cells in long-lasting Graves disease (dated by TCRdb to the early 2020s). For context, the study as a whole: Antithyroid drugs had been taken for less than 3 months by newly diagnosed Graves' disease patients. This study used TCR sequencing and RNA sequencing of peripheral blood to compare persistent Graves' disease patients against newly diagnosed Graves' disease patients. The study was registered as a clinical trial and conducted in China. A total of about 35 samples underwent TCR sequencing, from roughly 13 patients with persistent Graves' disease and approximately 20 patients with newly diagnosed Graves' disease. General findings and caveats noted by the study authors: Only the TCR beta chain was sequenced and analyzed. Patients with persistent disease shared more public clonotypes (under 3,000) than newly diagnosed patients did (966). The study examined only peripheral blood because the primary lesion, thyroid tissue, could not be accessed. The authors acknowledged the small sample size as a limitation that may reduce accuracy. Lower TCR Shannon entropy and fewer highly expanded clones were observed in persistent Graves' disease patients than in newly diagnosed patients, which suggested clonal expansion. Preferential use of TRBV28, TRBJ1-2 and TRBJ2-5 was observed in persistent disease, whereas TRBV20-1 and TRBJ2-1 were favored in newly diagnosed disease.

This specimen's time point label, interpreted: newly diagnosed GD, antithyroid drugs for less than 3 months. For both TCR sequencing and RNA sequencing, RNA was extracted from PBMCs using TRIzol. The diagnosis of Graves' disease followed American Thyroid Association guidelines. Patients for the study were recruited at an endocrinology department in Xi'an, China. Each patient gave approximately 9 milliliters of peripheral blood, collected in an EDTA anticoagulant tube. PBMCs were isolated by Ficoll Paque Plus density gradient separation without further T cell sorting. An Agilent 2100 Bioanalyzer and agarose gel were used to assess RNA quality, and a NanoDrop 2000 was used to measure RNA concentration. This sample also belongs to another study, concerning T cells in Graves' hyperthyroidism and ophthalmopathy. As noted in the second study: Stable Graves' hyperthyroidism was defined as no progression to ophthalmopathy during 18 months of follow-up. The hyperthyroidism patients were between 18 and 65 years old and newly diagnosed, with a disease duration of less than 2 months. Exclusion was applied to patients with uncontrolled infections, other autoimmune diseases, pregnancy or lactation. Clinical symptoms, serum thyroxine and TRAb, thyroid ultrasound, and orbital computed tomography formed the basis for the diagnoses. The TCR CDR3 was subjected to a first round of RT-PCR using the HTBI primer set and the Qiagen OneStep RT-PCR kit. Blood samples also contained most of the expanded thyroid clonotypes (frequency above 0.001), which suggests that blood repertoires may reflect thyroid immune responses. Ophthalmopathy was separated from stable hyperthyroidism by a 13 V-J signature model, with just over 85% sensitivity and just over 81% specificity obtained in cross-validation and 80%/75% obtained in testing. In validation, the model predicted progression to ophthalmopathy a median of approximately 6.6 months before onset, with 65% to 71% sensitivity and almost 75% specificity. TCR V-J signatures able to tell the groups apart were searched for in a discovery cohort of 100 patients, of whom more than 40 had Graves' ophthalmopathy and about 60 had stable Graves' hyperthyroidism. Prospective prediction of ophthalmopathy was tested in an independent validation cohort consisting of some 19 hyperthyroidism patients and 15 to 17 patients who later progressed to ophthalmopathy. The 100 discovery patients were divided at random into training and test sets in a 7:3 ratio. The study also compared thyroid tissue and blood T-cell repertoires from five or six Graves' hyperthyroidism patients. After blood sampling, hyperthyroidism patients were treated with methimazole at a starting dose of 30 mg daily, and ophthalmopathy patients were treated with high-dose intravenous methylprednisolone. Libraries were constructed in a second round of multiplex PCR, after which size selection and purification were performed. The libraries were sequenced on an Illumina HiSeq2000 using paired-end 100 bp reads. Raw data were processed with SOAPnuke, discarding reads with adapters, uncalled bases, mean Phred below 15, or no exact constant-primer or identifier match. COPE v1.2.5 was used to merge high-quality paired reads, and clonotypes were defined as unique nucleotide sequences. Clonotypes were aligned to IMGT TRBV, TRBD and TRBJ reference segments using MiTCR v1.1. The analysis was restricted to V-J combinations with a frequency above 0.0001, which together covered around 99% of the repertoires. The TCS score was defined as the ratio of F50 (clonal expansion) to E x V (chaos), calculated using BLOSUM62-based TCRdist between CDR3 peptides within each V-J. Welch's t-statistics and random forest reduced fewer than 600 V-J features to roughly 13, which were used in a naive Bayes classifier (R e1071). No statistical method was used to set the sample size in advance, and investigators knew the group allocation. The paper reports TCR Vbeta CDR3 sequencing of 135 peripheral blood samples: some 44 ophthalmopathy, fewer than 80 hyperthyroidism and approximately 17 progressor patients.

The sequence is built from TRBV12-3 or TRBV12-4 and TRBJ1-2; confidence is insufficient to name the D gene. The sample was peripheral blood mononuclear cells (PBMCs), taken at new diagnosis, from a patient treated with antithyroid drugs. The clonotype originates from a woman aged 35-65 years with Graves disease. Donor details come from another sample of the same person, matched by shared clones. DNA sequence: TGTGCCAGCAGTTTTCAGTATGGCTACACCTTC. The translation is CASSFQYGYTF.